The 12 T cell receptor beta chains listed next were all sequenced from one sample in a study of blood T cell repertoires in COVID-19. The repertoire was sequenced with immunoSEQ multiplex PCR; TCRdb's copy has only in-frame clones and lacks some. The profile shows more than 250,000 clones, 80% to 90% of them singletons. Sequencing was done on a sample of PBMCs or T cells enriched from blood (not recorded which). These receptors came from a woman younger than 35 who had recovered from COVID-19.

CDR3 DNA: TGTGCCAGCAGCCTCGTTGGGGGACTAGTGAACTATGAGCAGTTCTTC. Translated, it gives CASSLVGGLVNYEQFF. V gene TRBV7-8 combines with J gene TRBJ2-1, with 8 bases fitting TRBD2. This CDR3 is 16 amino acids long. Germline loops: CDR1 SGHVS, CDR2 FQNEAQ. Losses at the gene ends were 5 bases for V and 8 bases for J; bases not matched to a gene: 14.

This chain connects TRBV28 to TRBJ2-7; a possible D gene is TRBD2 (5 bases). V dropped 5 bases and J dropped 1 base, with 12 bases sitting between them. The CDR3 is 14 residues long. Germline V gene sequence: CDR1 MDHEN, CDR2 SYDVKM. The CDR3 reads CASSHRERSYEQYF. CDR3 coding DNA: TGTGCCAGCAGTCATCGGGAACGTTCCTACGAGCAGTACTTC. Full variable domain (outside the CDR3, taken from reference TRBV28 and TRBJ2-7): DVKVTQSSRYLVKRTGEKVFLECVQDMDHENMFWYRQDPGLGLRLIYFSYDVKMKEKGDIPEGYSVSREKKERFSLILESASTNQTSMYLCASSHRERSYEQYFGPGTRLTVT.

This clone has a handful of counts. This specimen includes other DNA sequences encoding the same CDR3. The J gene is TRBJ1-5, the V gene TRBV3-1 (or the pseudogene TRBV3-2); D call uncertain. CDR1 and CDR2 from the germline V gene are LGHDT and YNNKEL (reference sequence). V dropped 1 base and J dropped 3 bases, with 4 bases sitting between them. This CDR3 comprises 13 residues. The CDR3 DNA reads as TGTGCCAGCAGCCAAGGACTCAATCAGCCCCAGCATTTT. Amino acid sequence: CASSQGLNQPQHF.

The V and J genes are TRBV5-8 and TRBJ2-1; 8 bases are a match to TRBD2. Losses at the gene ends were 0 bases for V and 7 bases for J; bases not matched to a gene: 6. Germline CDR1 and CDR2: SGHTS and YDEGEE. The CDR3 has 15 residues. CDR3: CASSLVLVAGNEQFF. CDR3 sequence (DNA): TGTGCCAGCAGCTTGGTTCTGGTAGCGGGGAATGAGCAGTTCTTC.

This clone appeared a single time. The same CDR3 also results from other DNA sequences found in this sample. This chain uses TRBV18 with TRBJ1-1; 7 nucleotides align to TRBD1. The CDR3 length is 13 residues. Germline lookup yields CDR1 KGHSH and CDR2 LQKENI. V dropped 4 bases and J dropped 1; count of bases not matched to a gene: 0. The CDR3 loop is CASSRQGNTEAFF. The DNA of the CDR3 is TGTGCCAGCTCACGACAGGGGAACACTGAAGCTTTCTTT.

This clone was detected only once. The V call is TRBV5-4, the J call TRBJ2-7; D call uncertain. V lost 5 bases to trimming and J lost 1 base, with 10 bases between them. Germline values: CDR1 SGHNT, CDR2 YYREEE (reference sequence). The CDR3 spans 13 residues. The CDR3 nucleotides are TGTGCCAGCAGGGAGTCCTTGTCCTACGAGCAGTACTTC. It translates to CASRESLSYEQYF.

The chain couples TRBV7-9 to TRBJ1-5; D ambiguous. Germline CDR1 is SEHNR and CDR2 is FQNEAQ (reference sequence). Trimming cost V 4 bases and J 9 bases, with 10 bases left between them. The CDR3 sequence is 12 residues long. CDR3: CASSSARGPQHF. The CDR3 DNA follows: TGTGCCAGCAGCTCGGCACGAGGGCCCCAGCATTTT.

The chain links TRBV19 to TRBJ2-1; 10 nucleotides match TRBD2. The germline V gene has CDR1 LNHDA and CDR2 SQIVND (reference sequence). V shed 3 bases, J shed 0 bases, and the junction held 5 bases outside the gene matches. The CDR3 consists of 17 residues. The CDR3 sequence is CASSIGASGSSYNEQFF. The CDR3 nucleotides read TGTGCCAGTAGTATCGGAGCTAGCGGGAGCTCCTACAATGAGCAGTTCTTC.

V gene TRBV2 combines with J gene TRBJ1-2; 7 bases are shared with TRBD1. V was pared by 1 base and J by 8 bases, with 7 bases of the junction left unmatched. Germline V lookup: CDR1 SNHLY, CDR2 FYNNEI. The CDR3 has 14 residues. The CDR3 spells CASSEVGDREGYTF. In nucleotides, the CDR3 is TGTGCCAGCAGTGAAGTCGGAGACAGGGAAGGCTACACCTTC.

The V gene is TRBV5-5, the J gene TRBJ2-2; D gene unclear. V was cut by 4 bases and J by 7 bases, with 11 bases left in between. This CDR3 comprises 13 residues. Per the germline V gene, CDR1 is SGHKS and CDR2 is YYEKEE (reference sequence). DNA for the CDR3: TGTGCCAGCAGCCCTCGTAGAGACGGGGAGCTGTTTTTT. Protein sequence: CASSPRRDGELFF. The entire variable domain, with the rest obtained from reference TRBV5-5 and TRBJ2-2, is as follows: DAGVTQSPTHLIKTRGQQVTLRCSPISGHKSVSWYQQVLGQGPQFIFQYYEKEERGRGNFPDRFSARQFPNYSSELNVNALLLGDSALYLCASSPRRDGELFFGEGSRLTVL.

The chain uses TRBV5-1 and TRBJ2-3; unclear D gene. V lost 0 bases and J 2 bases, leaving 10 bases between the germline ends. Germline V lookup: CDR1 SGHRS, CDR2 YFSETQ. The CDR3 consists of 15 residues. As DNA, the CDR3 is TGCGCCAGCAGCTTGGCCGCCAGGATCACAGATACGCAGTATTTT. This sequence encodes CASSLAARITDTQYF.

The chain carries TRBV6-4 and TRBJ1-5; D might be TRBD1 (6 bases). With 0 bases removed from V and 2 bases from J, the gap between germline ends came to 8 bases. The CDR3 has 15 residues. Germline CDR1 and CDR2: MRHNA and SNTAGT. The CDR3 reads CASSDSAGGNQPQHF. CDR3 in DNA: TGTGCCAGCAGTGACTCGGCAGGGGGCAATCAGCCCCAGCATTTT.